Following are 25 T cell receptor beta chains from one sample sequenced in a study of T-cell reconstitution after alpha-beta-depleted transplantation in children. Molecular barcoding with unique molecular identifiers was used for the TCRbeta library. One entry per CDR3 protein, called by TCRdb with MiXCR from the PCR reads. The top ten clones hold approximately 2.1% of a sample with a few hundred thousand distinct CDR3 sequences, approximately 13% of them seen once. Sample: PBMCs, mostly from graft donor cells, taken 360 days after TCRalphabeta/CD19-depleted stem cell transplant. The receptors here all came from a male patient younger than 18 who had a stem cell transplant for acute myeloid leukemia, so the T cells may come from the graft donor.

This clonotype was counted only a few times. The chain carries TRBV2 and TRBJ2-3; perhaps TRBD2 as D (6 bases). The ends were cut back, 0 bases at V and 3 bases at J, with 13 bases in the middle. CDR3 length: 16 residues. Germline loops: CDR1 SNHLY, CDR2 FYNNEI. The CDR3 loop reads CASSEARIGGTDTQYF. For the CDR3, the DNA is TGTGCCAGCAGTGAAGCTCGTATTGGGGGGACAGATACGCAGTATTTT.

This clonotype was detected only a few times. The chain carries TRBV2 and TRBJ2-7; D remains unclear. V lost 0 bases and J lost 1, with 4 bases in between. The CDR3 totals 13 residues. CDR1 is SNHLY, CDR2 FYNNEI, per germline. The CDR3 DNA follows: TGTGCCAGCAGTGAAGCTGCGTCCTACGAGCAGTACTTC. It yields the protein CASSEAASYEQYF. The whole variable domain, remainder taken from reference TRBV2 and TRBJ2-7, is EPEVTQTPSHQVTQMGQEVILRCVPISNHLYFYWYRQILGQKVEFLVSFYNNEISEKSEIFDDQFSVERPDGSNFTLKIRSTKLEDSAMYFCASSEAASYEQYFGPGTRLTVT.

This clonotype was seen only a few times. This chain joins TRBV7-6 and TRBJ1-1; tentatively, D is TRBD1 (6 bases). Germline V gene lookup returns CDR1 SGHVS and CDR2 FNYEAQ. V lost 0 bases and J 1 base, leaving 12 bases between the germline ends. The length of the CDR3 is 16 residues. The DNA for the CDR3 is TGTGCCAGCAGCTTAGCGGCGGGACACCCGAACACTGAAGCTTTCTTT. Protein product: CASSLAAGHPNTEAFF.

A few counts support this clonotype. This chain connects TRBV28 to TRBJ2-7, with TRBD1 matching over 10 bases. This CDR3 contains 15 residues. The germline V gene encodes CDR1 MDHEN and CDR2 SYDVKM. V shed 4 bases and J 2 bases; nucleotides not matched to a gene: 5. CDR3 in amino acids: CASSSWTGGPYEQYF. Here the CDR3 DNA reads TGTGCCAGCAGTTCTTGGACAGGGGGGCCCTACGAGCAGTACTTC.

The V gene is TRBV20-1, the J gene TRBJ2-7; 9 nucleotides agree with TRBD2. The V and J ends lost 3 bases and 3 bases, in that order; junction bases with no gene match: 6. The CDR3 loop spans 14 amino acids. Germline CDR1 and CDR2: DFQATT and SNEGSKA (reference sequence). The DNA of the CDR3 is TGCAGTGCTAGGAATAGCGGGAGTTACTACGAGCAGTACTTC. Protein sequence: CSARNSGSYYEQYF.

This chain uses TRBV4-3 with TRBJ2-5, with D maybe TRBD2 (6 bases). V lost 3 bases and J 5 bases, leaving 16 bases between the germline ends. Germline V lookup: CDR1 LGHNA, CDR2 YSLEER. This CDR3 is built from 15 residues. This chain's CDR3 is CASSQRDFSRETQYF. The CDR3, as DNA: TGCGCCAGCAGCCAGCGGGACTTCTCGCGGGAGACCCAGTACTTC.

The sample holds many counts of this clonotype. CDR3 nucleotides: TGTGCCAGCAGGAAGGACAGGGGAGTAGGCGAGCAGTACTTC. The encoded protein is CASRKDRGVGEQYF. The chain is built from TRBV12-3 or TRBV12-4 and TRBJ2-7; 9 nucleotides line up with TRBD1. This CDR3 region has 14 residues. V dropped 6 bases and J dropped 6; count of bases not matched to a gene: 9.

The gene calls are TRBV3-1 and TRBJ1-5; tentatively, D is TRBD1 (5 bases). Germline values: CDR1 LGHDT, CDR2 YNNKEL (reference sequence). Trimming removed 0 bases at V and 3 bases at J, with 9 bases between. The CDR3 contains 15 residues. CDR3 loop: CASSQDAQDNQPQHF. CDR3 DNA sequence: TGTGCCAGCAGCCAAGATGCACAGGACAATCAGCCCCAGCATTTT.

This clonotype was counted a few times. The chain carries TRBV29-1 and TRBJ2-7; 14 nucleotides match TRBD2. CDR1 is SQVTM, CDR2 ANQGSEA, per germline. The CDR3 is 15 amino acids. J was trimmed by 2 bases and V by 5 bases; bases with no gene match: 5. The CDR3 loop reads CSVPGTSGSPYEQYF. CDR3 DNA sequence: TGCAGCGTTCCCGGGACTAGCGGGAGCCCCTACGAGCAGTACTTC.

V gene TRBV7-2 combines with J gene TRBJ2-7, with 13 nucleotides matching TRBD2. V gave up 0 bases and J gave up 1 base; unmatched junction bases: 9. Per the germline V gene, CDR1 is SGHTA and CDR2 is FQGNSA. This CDR3 spans 19 amino acids. Here the CDR3 DNA reads TGTGCCAGCAGCTTAGCGGCCCCCTCGGGACTAGCGGGATCCTACGAGCAGTACTTC. Translating it yields CASSLAAPSGLAGSYEQYF.

The chain uses TRBV18 and TRBJ1-1; D perhaps matches TRBD1 (5 bases). The CDR3 consists of 14 residues. The germline V gene has CDR1 KGHSH and CDR2 LQKENI. Trimming took 8 bases from V and 5 from J, leaving 18 bases between them. CDR3 in amino acids: CASRTPGRYTEAFF. The DNA for the CDR3 is TGTGCCAGCCGCACCCCGGGGCGGTATACTGAAGCTTTCTTT.

There are a few counts of this clonotype. The CDR3 coding sequence is TGTGCCAGCAGATCCCCGGGGGTACAGAACATTCAGTACTTC. It is translated as CASRSPGVQNIQYF. This chain joins TRBV25-1 and TRBJ2-4; tentatively, D is TRBD2 (6 bases). The V gene's germline CDR1 is MGHDK and CDR2 SYGVNS. Between the trimmed V and J ends, which lost 6 bases and 7 bases, there was a span of 16 bases. There are 14 residues in the CDR3.

This clonotype was detected ten times or more. The CDR3 sequence is CSVEGVTSGRTDTQYF. The CDR3, as DNA: TGCAGCGTTGAGGGCGTCACTAGCGGGAGGACAGATACGCAGTATTTT. V is TRBV29-1 and J is TRBJ2-3; 12 nucleotides match TRBD2. From germline, CDR1 is SQVTM and CDR2 ANQGSEA. The V and J ends lost 3 bases and 3 bases, in that order; junction bases with no gene match: 7. This CDR3 contains 16 residues.

V usage is TRBV6-5 and J usage is TRBJ2-1; 7 bases map to TRBD2. The V gene's germline CDR1 is MNHEY and CDR2 SVGAGI. J lost 3 bases, V lost 0 bases, and 5 bases had no gene match. CDR3 length: 16 residues. Here the CDR3 reads CASSYSGASGYNEQFF. The CDR3 nucleotides are TGTGCCAGCAGTTACTCAGGCGCTAGCGGCTACAATGAGCAGTTCTTC.

CDR3 DNA: TGTGCCAGCACCCGAAGGAGGGCTAGCAGCCAAGAGACCCAGTACTTC. Translating gives CASTRRRASSQETQYF. The chain uses TRBV3-1 and TRBJ2-5; TRBD2 is a possible D gene (6 bases). V was trimmed by 7 bases and J by 1 base, leaving 19 bases between them. Germline V lookup: CDR1 LGHDT, CDR2 YNNKEL (reference sequence). CDR3 length: 16 amino acids.

The sample holds many counts of this clonotype. The genes are TRBV7-8 and TRBJ2-7; 9 positions match TRBD1. CDR1 and CDR2 (germline): SGHVS, FQNEAQ. CDR3 length: 15 residues. With V trimmed by 1 base and J by 3 bases, 4 bases remained unmatched. The CDR3 DNA follows: TGTGCCAGCAGCTTAGACAGGGGGCGCATCTACGAGCAGTACTTC. Amino acids: CASSLDRGRIYEQYF.

Many counts were recorded for this clonotype. The V call is TRBV11-3, the J call TRBJ2-1, with 8 bases matching TRBD1. CDR1 SGHNT and CDR2 YENEEA come from the germline V gene. The J segment lost 1 base and the V segment lost 5 bases, leaving 4 bases of the junction unmatched. The CDR3 has 15 amino acids. The CDR3 region is CASSAGQGSYNEQFF. In DNA form, the CDR3 reads TGTGCCAGCAGCGCCGGACAGGGTTCCTACAATGAGCAGTTCTTC.

A remark on this clonotype: A read error may account for a junction end that differs from germline. The genes are TRBV3-1 and TRBJ2-5; 9 nucleotides match TRBD1. The CDR3 is 18 residues long. Germline-derived CDR1 and CDR2 are LGHDT and YNNKEL (reference sequence). The chain's CDR3 is CTSWEPTGGGPWAETQYF. DNA of the CDR3: TGTACCAGCTGGGAACCGACAGGGGGAGGCCCTTGGGCGGAGACCCAGTACTTC.

The chain combines TRBV20-1 with TRBJ2-7, with 15 bases fitting TRBD2. Unmatched junction bases numbered 13, after V lost 6 bases and J lost 4 bases. The CDR3 is 17 residues long. Per the germline V gene, CDR1 is DFQATT and CDR2 is SNEGSKA (reference sequence). Here the CDR3 reads CSANRGLAGGLEYEQYF. The CDR3 DNA follows: TGCAGTGCCAATCGGGGACTAGCGGGAGGATTGGAGTACGAGCAGTACTTC.

The chain carries TRBV29-1 and TRBJ2-7; TRBD1 matches at 7 bases. Germline values: CDR1 SQVTM, CDR2 ANQGSEA. V dropped 6 bases and J dropped 0; count of bases not matched to a gene: 8. The CDR3 loop spans 14 amino acids. CDR3 region: CSVGGWDSSYEQYF. The CDR3 coding sequence is TGCAGCGTGGGCGGGTGGGACAGCTCCTACGAGCAGTACTTC.

This clonotype was recorded at least ten times. The CDR3 DNA reads TGTGCCTGGAGCGACAGGGGTCAGGGCAATCAGCCCCAGCATTTT. It translates to CAWSDRGQGNQPQHF. V gene TRBV30 combines with J gene TRBJ1-5, with 8 bases fitting TRBD1. The germline gives CDR1 GTSNPN, CDR2 SVGIG (reference sequence). This CDR3 is 15 amino acids long. V shed 3 bases and J 2 bases; nucleotides not matched to a gene: 6.

This clonotype was observed at least ten times. The rearrangement joins TRBV20-1 to TRBJ2-7, with TRBD2 identical over 12 bases. The J segment lost 2 bases and the V segment lost 3 bases, leaving 8 bases of the junction unmatched. CDR1 and CDR2 from the germline V gene are DFQATT and SNEGSKA (reference sequence). The CDR3 consists of 16 residues. Written as DNA, the CDR3 is TGCAGTGCTAGGCCGCGACTAGCGGGAGTAACCTACGAGCAGTACTTC. This gives the protein CSARPRLAGVTYEQYF.

The sample holds a few counts of this clonotype. The chain is built from TRBV7-9 and TRBJ2-7, with D possibly being TRBD1 (6 bases). Germline V lookup: CDR1 SEHNR, CDR2 FQNEAQ (reference sequence). The CDR3 consists of 15 residues. V dropped 1 base and J dropped 4 bases, with 14 bases sitting between them. Here the CDR3 reads CASSLGPDRLYEQYF. CDR3 DNA sequence: TGTGCCAGCAGCTTAGGTCCGGACAGACTATACGAGCAGTACTTC.

This clonotype was seen a single time. V is TRBV7-2 and J is TRBJ2-1; 10 bases map to TRBD2. V lost 5 bases to trimming and J lost 6 bases; unmatched junction nucleotides: 4. This CDR3 has 14 residues. The V gene's germline CDR1 is SGHTA and CDR2 FQGNSA. The DNA for the CDR3 is TGTGCCAGCAGCCGAGCGGGAGGGTTCAATGAGCAGTTCTTC. This codes for CASSRAGGFNEQFF. Using reference TRBV7-2 and TRBJ2-1 for the parts outside the CDR3, the full variable domain is GAGVSQSPSNKVTEKGKDVELRCDPISGHTALYWYRQSLGQGLEFLIYFQGNSAPDKSGLPSDRFSAERTGGSVSTLTIQRTQQEDSAVYLCASSRAGGFNEQFFGPGTRLTVL.

V usage is TRBV29-1 and J usage is TRBJ2-7; D is ambiguous. Germline CDR1 SQVTM, CDR2 ANQGSEA. V was pared by 1 base and J by 4 bases, with 17 bases between. The CDR3 extends over 15 amino acids. This CDR3 is CSVEGDTPRVYEQYF. Here the CDR3 DNA reads TGCAGCGTTGAAGGGGATACGCCCAGAGTATACGAGCAGTACTTC.